The 19 T cell receptor beta chains given below trace back to one sample, sequenced in a study of T cells in Graves' hyperthyroidism and ophthalmopathy. Researchers amplified the TCR beta CDR3 regions from RNA transcripts. During a first-round RT-PCR of the TCR CDR3, the HTBI primer set was used. A single record per CDR3 protein comes from TCRdb applying MiXCR to the multiplex PCR reads. The table includes a few hundred thousand distinct CDR3 sequences, more than 15% detected once. Sequenced material: blood. The receptor set was obtained from a woman aged 40 to 50 with Graves' ophthalmopathy.

This clonotype was counted many times. This rearrangement joins TRBV6-1 to TRBJ2-1, with a possible D match to TRBD1 (6 bases). Trimming shortened V by 1 base and J by 4 bases, and 11 bases separated the two germline ends. CDR1 and CDR2 from the germline V gene are MNHNS and SASEGT. The CDR3 covers 15 residues. CDR3 coding DNA: TGTGCCAGCAGTGAAGGACAGGCCCATTACAATGAGCAGTTCTTC. Translating gives CASSEGQAHYNEQFF.

The V and J genes are TRBV6-5 and TRBJ2-7; D is undetermined. V dropped 2 bases and J dropped 3 bases, with 8 bases sitting between them. This CDR3 is 13 amino acids long. Germline lookup yields CDR1 MNHEY and CDR2 SVGAGI. The CDR3: CASSYDQNYEQYF. The CDR3 coding sequence is TGTGCCAGCAGTTACGACCAGAACTACGAGCAGTACTTC.

This clonotype was seen a handful of times. The chain links TRBV30 to TRBJ2-2; 14 nucleotides line up with TRBD2. CDR3 length: 17 amino acids. Germline trimming cut 0 bases from V and 5 bases from J; bases unmatched to any gene: 5. Germline loops: CDR1 GTSNPN, CDR2 SVGIG (reference sequence). In DNA, the CDR3 is TGTGCCTGGAGTGTCGGGACTAGCGGGAGACGAACCGGGGAGCTGTTTTTT. Protein product: CAWSVGTSGRRTGELFF.

V is TRBV7-2 and J is TRBJ1-2; D unclear. CDR3 length: 13 amino acids. V lost 6 bases, J lost 2 bases, and 10 bases lay in between. Germline values: CDR1 SGHTA, CDR2 FQGNSA. The CDR3 loop reads CASRDPGNYGYTF. The CDR3 DNA reads as TGTGCCAGCAGGGACCCCGGGAACTATGGCTACACCTTC.

This clonotype appeared many times. V is TRBV7-3 and J is TRBJ2-7; a possible D gene is TRBD2 (7 bases). Trimming removed 5 bases from V and 6 bases from J, with 14 bases in between. This CDR3 is 13 amino acids long. The germline gives CDR1 SGHTA, CDR2 FQGTGA. CDR3 region: CASSPQGGGEQYF. The CDR3 DNA reads as TGTGCCAGCAGCCCACAGGGAGGGGGCGAGCAGTACTTC.

This clonotype was seen at least ten times. The V gene is TRBV20-1, the J gene TRBJ2-7; TRBD2 aligns across 13 bases. CDR1 DFQATT and CDR2 SNEGSKA come from the germline V gene (reference sequence). V was clipped by 6 bases and J by 4 bases; unmatched bases: 9. The length of the CDR3 is 15 residues. The CDR3 DNA sequence: TGCAGTGCGCGACTAGCGGGGGGTCCCCCTTACGAGCAGTACTTC. It codes for CSARLAGGPPYEQYF.

The V gene is TRBV19, the J gene TRBJ2-1, with 11 bases fitting TRBD2. The V segment lost 5 bases and the J segment 5 bases; nucleotides outside the gene matches: 5. Germline CDR1 and CDR2: LNHDA and SQIVND (reference sequence). There are 15 residues in the CDR3. CDR3 nucleotides: TGTGCCAGTAGTGCTAGCGGGGGGCCCCACAATGAGCAGTTCTTC. Protein sequence: CASSASGGPHNEQFF.

In this sample, this clonotype turned up many times. This chain links TRBV2 with TRBJ1-5, with 7 positions matching TRBD1. Germline assignment: CDR1 SNHLY and CDR2 FYNNEI. V gave up 2 bases and J gave up 3 bases; unmatched junction bases: 4. The CDR3 length is 15 residues. As DNA, the CDR3 is TGTGCCAGCAGTGAATGGGACAGTAACAATCAGCCCCAGCATTTT. As protein: CASSEWDSNNQPQHF.

This clonotype occurred many times. The rearrangement joins TRBV7-9 to TRBJ1-1; D is possibly TRBD1 (5 bases). The CDR3 runs 14 residues. Germline CDR1 SEHNR, CDR2 FQNEAQ (reference sequence). The germline V and J ends were trimmed by 3 bases and 1 base, with 9 bases remaining between them. CDR3 region: CASSLGLPNTEAFF. For the CDR3, the DNA is TGTGCCAGCAGCTTGGGGCTACCGAACACTGAAGCTTTCTTT.

There are a few counts of this clonotype. The junction differs from germline at one of its ends, possibly a read error. The chain combines TRBV7-2 with TRBJ1-4; perhaps TRBD1 as D (6 bases). The CDR3 runs 15 residues. Germline CDR1 SGHTA, CDR2 FQGNSA. The CDR3 bases are TGTGCCAGCAGTTTAGGAACGGGGGCGTCGGAAAAACTGTTTTTT. Encoded protein: CASSLGTGASEKLFF.

This clonotype was recorded a few times. The chain employs TRBV7-8 and TRBJ1-1, with D uncertain. Per germline, CDR1 SGHVS and CDR2 FQNEAQ. Trimming took off 5 bases at V and 7 bases at J, with 20 bases between the two ends. CDR3 size: 15 residues. The CDR3 loop is CASSPRRGRLGEAFF. As DNA, the CDR3 is TGTGCCAGCAGCCCCCGGCGAGGGCGGTTGGGTGAAGCTTTCTTT. Using reference TRBV7-8 and TRBJ1-1 for the parts outside the CDR3, the full variable domain is GAGVSQSPRYKVAKRGQDVALRCDPISGHVSLFWYQQALGQGPEFLTYFQNEAQLDKSGLPSDRFFAERPEGSVSTLKIQRTQQEDSAVYLCASSPRRGRLGEAFFGQGTRLTVV.

This clonotype showed up many times. This chain uses TRBV30 with TRBJ2-5, with D unclear. V shed 1 base and J shed 5 bases, with 8 bases lying between them. Germline lookup yields CDR1 GTSNPN and CDR2 SVGIG (reference sequence). This CDR3 comprises 12 residues. The DNA for the CDR3 is TGTGCCTGGAGTGGGGCCGGGGAGACCCAGTACTTC. The encoded protein is CAWSGAGETQYF. The full variable domain, rest sourced from reference TRBV30 and TRBJ2-5, is SQTIHQWPATLVQPVGSPLSLECTVEGTSNPNLYWYRQAAGRGLQLLFYSVGIGQISSEVPQNLSASRPQDRQFILSSKKLLLSDSGFYLCAWSGAGETQYFGPGTRLLVL.

In regard to this clonotype: A clone one base away is much larger, so this may be a read error. The chain links TRBV2 to TRBJ2-1; TRBD1 is a possible D gene (6 bases). The CDR3 is 15 amino acids. Germline V CDR1 and CDR2: SNHLY, FYNNEI. CDR3 residues: CAGSVYREAYNEQFF. In DNA, the CDR3 is TGTGCCGGCAGTGTATACAGGGAAGCCTACAATGAGCAGTTCTTC.

The rearrangement uses TRBV3-1 and TRBJ1-2; TRBD1 agrees at 8 bases. The CDR3 is made up of 15 amino acids. V lost 0 bases to trimming and J lost 2 bases; unmatched junction nucleotides: 2. The germline CDR1 and CDR2 sequences are LGHDT and YNNKEL (reference sequence). As DNA, the CDR3 is TGTGCCAGCAGCCAAGACGGACAGGGAAACTATGGCTACACCTTC. It codes for CASSQDGQGNYGYTF. Full variable domain (rest looked up from reference TRBV3-1 and TRBJ1-2): DTAVSQTPKYLVTQMGNDKSIKCEQNLGHDTMYWYKQDSKKFLKIMFSYNNKELIINETVPNRFSPKSPDKAHLNLHINSLELGDSAVYFCASSQDGQGNYGYTFGSGTRLTVV.

The rearrangement uses TRBV20-1 and TRBJ2-3; the D is unclear. The CDR3 covers 14 residues. Germline CDR1 DFQATT, CDR2 SNEGSKA (reference sequence). The V and J ends lost 5 bases and 0 bases respectively, with 12 bases between them. The CDR3 here is CSASIAASTDTQYF. CDR3 bases: TGCAGTGCTTCGATAGCAGCTAGCACAGATACGCAGTATTTT.

This clonotype was detected only a few times. The V and J genes are TRBV18 and TRBJ2-6, with D tentatively TRBD1 (6 bases). Germline lookup yields CDR1 KGHSH and CDR2 LQKENI. V was pared by 1 base and J by 2 bases, with 15 bases between. The CDR3 runs to 18 residues. This CDR3 is CASSPQVDGGAGANVLTF. The CDR3 DNA reads TGTGCCAGCTCACCACAGGTTGATGGGGGCGCTGGGGCCAACGTCCTGACTTTC.

This clonotype was counted at least ten times. V gene TRBV30 combines with J gene TRBJ2-3; the match to TRBD2 covers 8 bases. Germline values: CDR1 GTSNPN, CDR2 SVGIG (reference sequence). V lost 1 base and J lost 5; bases outside the gene matches: 8. The CDR3 is 15 amino acids. In nucleotides, the CDR3 is TGTGCCTGGAGTGGCGAGCGGGGGCAAGTAGATACGCAGTATTTT. This codes for CAWSGERGQVDTQYF.

Many counts were recorded for this clonotype. The chain carries TRBV30 and TRBJ2-1; no reliable D call. Between the trimmed V and J ends, which lost 4 bases and 3 bases, there was a span of 13 bases. Per the germline V gene, CDR1 is GTSNPN and CDR2 is SVGIG (reference sequence). There are 14 residues in the CDR3. The CDR3, as DNA: TGTGCCTGGAATAAGATTGGGGTCTACAATGAGCAGTTCTTC. Translated, it gives CAWNKIGVYNEQFF.

This clonotype was observed many times. V usage is TRBV29-1 and J usage is TRBJ2-3; no firm D call. The germline V and J ends were trimmed by 4 bases and 7 bases, with 6 bases remaining between them. Per germline, CDR1 SQVTM and CDR2 ANQGSEA. The CDR3 is made up of 10 amino acids. The CDR3 sequence: CSVVQHTQYF. The CDR3 bases are TGCAGCGTTGTTCAGCATACGCAGTATTTT.